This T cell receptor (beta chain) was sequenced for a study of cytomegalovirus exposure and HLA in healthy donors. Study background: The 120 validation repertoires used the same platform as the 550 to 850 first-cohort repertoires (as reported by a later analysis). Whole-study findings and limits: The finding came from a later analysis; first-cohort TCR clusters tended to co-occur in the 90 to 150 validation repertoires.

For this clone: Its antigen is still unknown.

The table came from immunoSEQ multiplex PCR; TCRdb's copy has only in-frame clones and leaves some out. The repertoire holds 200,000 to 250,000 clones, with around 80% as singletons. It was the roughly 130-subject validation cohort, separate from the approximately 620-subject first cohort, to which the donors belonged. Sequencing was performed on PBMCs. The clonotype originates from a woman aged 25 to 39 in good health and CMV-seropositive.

The CDR3 spells CASKGQGGTEAFF. CDR3 DNA sequence: TGTGCCAGCAAGGGACAGGGTGGCACTGAAGCTTTCTTT. The rearrangement joins TRBV6-1 to TRBJ1-1, with 9 nucleotides matching TRBD1. From germline, CDR1 is MNHNS and CDR2 SASEGT. V trimming: 7 bases; J trimming: 4 bases; junction bases outside the gene matches: 4. The CDR3 loop spans 13 amino acids.